The clone carrying this T cell receptor (beta chain) was picked up many times. This record comes from a study of regulatory T cells in long-lasting Graves disease. CDR3-region Arm-PCR and iRepertoire HTBI primers produced the TCR beta libraries. Using its own MiXCR run on the multiplex PCR reads, TCRdb lists one record per CDR3 protein. In the table there are hundreds of thousands of distinct CDR3 sequences, about 15% of which are singletons. The germline gives CDR1 MDHEN, CDR2 SYDVKM. This CDR3 is built from 12 residues. Trimming shortened V by 5 bases and J by 7 bases, and 10 bases separated the two germline ends. Time point: newly diagnosed GD, antithyroid drugs for less than 3 months. Preparation of the TCR library used RNA extracted from PBMCs. The same specimen was also included in a second study, on T cells in Graves' hyperthyroidism and ophthalmopathy.

This TCR came from a woman aged 30 to 39 with Graves disease. Sample: peripheral blood mononuclear cells (PBMCs), taken at new diagnosis, from a patient treated with antithyroid drugs. The genes are TRBV28 and TRBJ2-3, with unresolved D. The CDR3 coding sequence is TGTGCCAGCAGTATCAGACTGAATACGCAGTATTTT. This codes for CASSIRLNTQYF.